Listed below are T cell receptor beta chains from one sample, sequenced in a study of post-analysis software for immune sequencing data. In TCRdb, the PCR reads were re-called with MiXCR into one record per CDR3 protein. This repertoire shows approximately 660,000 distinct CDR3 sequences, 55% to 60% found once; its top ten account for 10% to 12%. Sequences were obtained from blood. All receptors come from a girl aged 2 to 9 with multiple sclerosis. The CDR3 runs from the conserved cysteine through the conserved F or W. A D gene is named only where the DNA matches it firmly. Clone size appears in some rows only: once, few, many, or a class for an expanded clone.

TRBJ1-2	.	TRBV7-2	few	CASSFGGGRGYTF	TGTGCCAGCAGCTTCGGAGGGGGGCGAGGCTACACCTTC
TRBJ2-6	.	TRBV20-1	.	CSARDRGGGAAGANVLTF	TGCAGTGCTAGAGATCGGGGAGGGGGCGCAGCAGGGGCCAACGTCCTGACTTTC
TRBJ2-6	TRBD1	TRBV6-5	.	CASSYGRGTGYSGANVLTF	TGTGCCAGCAGTTACGGCAGGGGGACAGGGTACTCTGGGGCCAACGTCCTGACTTTC
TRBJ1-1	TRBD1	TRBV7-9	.	CASSAQGAKGEAFF	TGTGCCAGCAGCGCCCAGGGGGCTAAGGGTGAAGCTTTCTTT
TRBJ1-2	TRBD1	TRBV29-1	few	CSVLQGAHYGYTF	TGCAGCGTTTTACAGGGGGCCCACTATGGCTACACCTTC
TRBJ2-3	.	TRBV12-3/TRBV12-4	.	CASKGRSTDTQYF	TGTGCCAGCAAGGGGCGTAGCACAGATACGCAGTATTTT
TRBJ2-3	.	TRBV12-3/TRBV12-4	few	CASRAGLPTDTQYF	TGTGCCTCCAGGGCGGGACTCCCCACAGATACGCAGTATTTT
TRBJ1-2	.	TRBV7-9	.	CASSLEGHYGYTF	TGTGCCAGCAGCTTAGAGGGACACTATGGCTACACCTTC
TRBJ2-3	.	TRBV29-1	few	CSVDPGHTQYF	TGCAGCGTTGATCCAGGGCATACGCAGTATTTT
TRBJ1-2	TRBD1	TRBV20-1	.	CSASPGTGQTNYGYTF	TGCAGTGCTTCCCCCGGGACAGGGCAGACTAACTATGGCTACACCTTC
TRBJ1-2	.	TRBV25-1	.	CASTGTYGYTF	TGTGCCAGCACTGGAACCTATGGCTACACCTTC
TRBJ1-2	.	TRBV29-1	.	CSVTSTNYGYTF	TGCAGCGTTACCAGTACGAACTATGGCTACACCTTC
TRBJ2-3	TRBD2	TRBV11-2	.	CASSFGRRRGSYF	TGTGCCAGCAGCTTTGGGAGGCGGCGGGGGTCGTATTTT
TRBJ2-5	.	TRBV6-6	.	CASGGPEGLQETQYF	TGTGCCAGCGGAGGGCCCGAGGGGCTCCAAGAGACCCAGTACTTC
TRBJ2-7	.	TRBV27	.	CASSSARRQVSYEQYF	TGTGCCAGCAGTTCCGCCCGGCGACAGGTCTCCTACGAGCAGTACTTC
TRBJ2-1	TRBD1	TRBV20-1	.	CSAGGQGNNEQFF	TGCAGTGCGGGAGGACAGGGGAACAATGAGCAGTTCTTC
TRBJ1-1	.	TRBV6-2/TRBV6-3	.	CASSYGPYEAFF	TGTGCCAGCAGTTATGGCCCCTACGAAGCTTTCTTT
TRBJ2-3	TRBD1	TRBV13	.	CASSLLGQAVTDTQYF	TGTGCCAGCAGCCTCCTGGGACAGGCCGTCACAGATACGCAGTATTTT
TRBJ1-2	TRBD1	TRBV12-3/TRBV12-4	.	CASSFGTGGYGYTF	TGTGCCAGCAGTTTCGGGACAGGGGGCTATGGCTACACCTTC
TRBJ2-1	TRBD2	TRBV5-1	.	CASSLGGDSYNEQFF	TGTGCCAGCAGCTTGGGGGGGGATTCCTACAATGAGCAGTTCTTC
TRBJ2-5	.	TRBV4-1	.	CASSQESSWGRETQYF	TGCGCCAGCAGCCAAGAGAGTAGCTGGGGACGAGAGACCCAGTACTTC
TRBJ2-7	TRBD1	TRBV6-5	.	CAGSIRQGPYEQYF	TGTGCCGGCAGCATTCGACAGGGACCCTACGAGCAGTACTTC
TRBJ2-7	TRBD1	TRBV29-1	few	CSVSGQYEQYF	TGCAGCGTTTCGGGACAGTACGAGCAGTACTTC
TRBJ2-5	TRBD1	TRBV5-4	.	CASSFQGDETQYF	TGTGCCAGCAGCTTCCAGGGGGACGAGACCCAGTACTTC
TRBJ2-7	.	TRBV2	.	CASSTEGGGEQYF	TGTGCCAGCTCTACGGAGGGGGGAGGAGAGCAGTACTTC
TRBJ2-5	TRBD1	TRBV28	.	CASSSPRRQGTTKTQYF	TGTGCCAGCAGTTCCCCCCGGAGACAGGGCACGACGAAGACCCAGTACTTC
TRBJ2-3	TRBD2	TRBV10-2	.	CASSDVAGGNTQYF	TGCGCCAGCAGTGATGTAGCGGGGGGGAATACGCAGTATTTT
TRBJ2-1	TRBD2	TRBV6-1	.	CASSAVTSGHLYNEQFF	TGTGCCAGCAGTGCCGTGACTAGCGGTCACCTCTACAATGAGCAGTTCTTC
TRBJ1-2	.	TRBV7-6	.	CASSSRPEWGPNYGYTF	TGTGCCAGCAGCTCACGCCCTGAATGGGGCCCTAACTATGGCTACACCTTC
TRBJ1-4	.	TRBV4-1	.	CASSQLPREKLFF	TGCGCCAGCAGCCAACTGCCGCGGGAAAAACTGTTTTTT
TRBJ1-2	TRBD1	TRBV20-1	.	CSASPGQGDGLHGYTF	TGCAGTGCTTCACCGGGACAGGGGGACGGTTTACATGGCTACACCTTC
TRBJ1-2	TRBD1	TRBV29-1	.	CSVADREGYTF	TGCAGCGTCGCGGACAGGGAGGGCTACACCTTC
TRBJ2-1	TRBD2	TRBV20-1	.	CSAGTRGGYNEQFF	TGCAGTGCGGGTACTCGCGGGGGTTACAATGAGCAGTTCTTC
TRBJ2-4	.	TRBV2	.	CASSGQGLGDIQYF	TGTGCCAGCAGTGGGCAGGGGCTGGGGGACATTCAGTACTTC
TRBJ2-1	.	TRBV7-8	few	CASSFRGGAYNEQFF	TGTGCCAGCAGCTTCAGGGGAGGGGCATACAATGAGCAGTTCTTC
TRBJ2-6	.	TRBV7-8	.	CASSLSQGANVLTF	TGTGCCAGCAGCTTATCCCAAGGGGCCAACGTCCTGACTTTC
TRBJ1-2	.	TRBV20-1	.	CSASQAGFNYGYTF	TGCAGTGCTAGCCAGGCAGGATTTAACTATGGCTACACCTTC
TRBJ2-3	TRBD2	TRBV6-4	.	CASSDKAGATDTQYF	TGTGCCAGCAGTGATAAAGCGGGAGCGACAGATACGCAGTATTTT
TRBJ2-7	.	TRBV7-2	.	CASSHPRRAPYEQYF	TGTGCCAGCAGCCACCCCCGGAGGGCCCCCTACGAGCAGTACTTC
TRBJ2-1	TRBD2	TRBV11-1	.	CASSGRLGGTSGRRSYNEQFF	TGTGCCAGCAGCGGCAGACTTGGGGGGACTAGCGGGAGAAGGTCCTACAATGAGCAGTTCTTC
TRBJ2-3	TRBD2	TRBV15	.	CATSGRTSGVSDTQYF	TGTGCCACCAGCGGACGGACTAGCGGCGTGTCAGATACGCAGTATTTT
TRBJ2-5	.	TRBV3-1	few	CASSQYLRGQETQYF	TGTGCCAGCAGCCAGTATCTCCGTGGGCAAGAGACCCAGTACTTC
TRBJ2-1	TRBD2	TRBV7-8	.	CASSDRLAGGGNEQFF	TGTGCCAGCAGCGATCGACTAGCGGGGGGTGGGAATGAGCAGTTCTTC
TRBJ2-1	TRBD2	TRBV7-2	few	CASRSPGLASPRKYNEQFF	TGTGCCAGCAGGTCACCGGGACTAGCGTCCCCGAGGAAATACAATGAGCAGTTCTTC
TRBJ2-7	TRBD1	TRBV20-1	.	CSAGRGTGLYEQYF	TGCAGTGCTGGGCGGGGGACAGGGCTCTACGAGCAGTACTTC
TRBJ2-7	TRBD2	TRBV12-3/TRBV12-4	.	CASSGGLTYEQYF	TGTGCCAGCAGTGGGGGACTAACCTACGAGCAGTACTTC
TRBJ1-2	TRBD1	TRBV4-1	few	CASSHVGQGTVGYTF	TGCGCCAGCAGCCATGTAGGACAGGGCACAGTCGGCTACACCTTC
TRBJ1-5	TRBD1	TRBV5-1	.	CASSLGTGQSNQPQHF	TGCGCCAGCAGCTTGGGGACAGGGCAGAGCAATCAGCCCCAGCATTTT
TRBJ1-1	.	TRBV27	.	CASSLYVGMNTEAFF	TGTGCCAGCAGTTTATATGTCGGTATGAACACTGAAGCTTTCTTT
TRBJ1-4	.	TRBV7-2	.	CASSLRGAREKLFF	TGTGCCAGCAGCTTGCGGGGGGCCCGAGAAAAACTGTTTTTT
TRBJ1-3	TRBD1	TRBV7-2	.	CASSARDSAFGNTIYF	TGTGCCAGCAGCGCCCGGGACAGCGCGTTCGGAAACACCATATATTTT